One TCR beta chain is described in this entry. Its antigen is not yet known. Base qualities are not at hand, and no much larger clone is one base apart. This sample was taken from a study of blood T cells in healthy people across ages (dated by TCRdb to about 2015). Notes on the research overall: In model experiments, template switching captured roughly one uniquely barcoded TCR beta cDNA molecule for every two T cells. To track age-related changes in TCR beta repertoire diversity, the study relied on deep sequencing normalized with unique cDNA molecular identifiers. The donors were split into four age groups: young (average 16 years), middle-aged (39), aged (62) and long-lived (more than 80). To avoid experimental bias, donors of different ages were randomly spread across the sequencing lanes. For two donors (one aged 18 to 30 and one aged 80 or older), the study analyzed two additional independent replicas of 1 million unique cDNA reads from the same blood draw. What the study reported, not specific to this receptor: Estimates of total diversity based on one million sequenced T cells were regarded as lower bounds and as underestimates. A strong correlation was found between observed TCR beta diversity and the percentage of naive T cells measured by flow cytometry. The long-lived group showed more naive CD4+ T cells, fewer expanded clones and increased TCR diversity than the aged group, suggesting age selection. Conclusive comparison of naive and antigen-experienced compartments was prevented by the profiling of bulk unsorted PBMCs. Because donor CMV infection status was unknown, age-related changes in expanded clonotypes were potentially confounded. Observed TCR beta diversity per million T cells fell roughly linearly with age, and a significant reduction was already apparent by age around 40.

Unmatched junction bases come to 7, with V trimmed by 3 bases and J by 5 bases. The CDR3, cysteine through phenylalanine, is 15 amino acids long. Only the CDR3 part of the read is kept: 45 bases, read in frame from the first base. As encoded in the germline V gene (reference sequence), CDR1 is LGHDT while CDR2 is YNNKEL. Donors were a few dozen systemically healthy Caucasian individuals from Russia aged roughly 6 to 90 years. Each donor gave 8 to 10 milliliters of peripheral blood, drawn into EDTA-treated Vacutainer tubes. PBMCs were isolated by Ficoll-Paque density-gradient centrifugation, with at least 7 million obtained per sample. Trizol reagent was used to extract total RNA from the PBMCs, yielding at least 5 micrograms per sample. For every donor, flow cytometry on a PBMC aliquot measured the percentage of naive CD45RAhigh/CD27high T cells. The library relied on 5' RACE. Sequenced using an Illumina HiSeq 2500. A second PCR of about 6 to 11 cycles was performed with a sample-barcoded 5' primer and a J-beta primer mix. A template-switch 5' adaptor carrying 12 random nucleotides introduced a unique molecular identifier onto each TCR beta cDNA molecule. Each sample yielded at least 3 million CDR3-containing paired-end reads. First-strand cDNA was synthesized from all RNA with the Mint cDNA synthesis kit, primed by a TRBC-specific oligonucleotide. Following uracil-DNA glycosylase treatment, all cDNA underwent a first 18-cycle PCR with the universal primers M1SS and BC2_uni_R. Under the source paper's analysis protocol: For normalization, 1 million high-quality reads were randomly selected from each sample, with every read carrying a distinct molecular identifier. Instead of being binned into consensus sequences, reads that shared molecular identifiers were thrown out. MiTCR, set to a Q25 quality threshold and the strictest error-elimination algorithm, was used for CDR3 identification, clonotype clustering and error correction. A nonparametric unseen species model with Euler transformation was used to estimate lower-bound total TCR beta diversity. The public reads were reanalyzed by TCRdb: fastp trimming at Q25, MiXCR alignment, in-frame beta chains only. Duplicate CDR3 protein sequences are folded into a single record with the most common DNA and genes. TCRdb, not the original authors, processed these V and J calls. The table for this sample lists roughly 900,000 distinct CDR3 sequences; around 48% of them were counted only once. 10% to 15% of the sample is held by the ten biggest clonotypes.

What was sequenced was blood. The V and J segments used are TRBV3-1 and TRBJ2-7; the central 10 bases match TRBD2. The source of this sequence is a man between 25 and 39 years old in good health. The CDR3 in this case is CASSHVGTSENEQYF. The nucleotide sequence is TGTGCCAGCAGCCATGTCGGGACTAGCGAAAACGAGCAGTACTTC.